Shown below are 2 T cell receptor beta chains from a single sample sequenced in a study of cytomegalovirus exposure and HLA in healthy donors. In the PCR, 60 Vbeta and 13 Jbeta primers were used. The repertoire was sequenced with immunoSEQ multiplex PCR; TCRdb's copy has only in-frame clones and lacks some. This table holds approximately 150,000 clones. Sequencing was performed on PBMCs. The source of these receptors is a woman aged 45 to 65 in good health and CMV-seronegative.

The chain has TRBV5-1 and TRBJ2-2, with D hard to call. The CDR3 has 18 residues. V lost 4 bases and J 6 bases, leaving 25 bases between the germline ends. The germline V gene encodes CDR1 SGHRS and CDR2 YFSETQ. The CDR3 region is CASSPHYLPIAKAGELFF. CDR3 in DNA: TGCGCCAGCAGCCCCCATTACCTTCCGATAGCAAAGGCCGGGGAGCTGTTTTTT.

V usage is TRBV13 and J usage is TRBJ2-3; no clear D. The CDR3 runs to 15 residues. Trimming pared 0 bases from V and 0 bases from J, leaving 7 bases between. Germline CDR1 PRHDT, CDR2 FYEKMQ (reference sequence). The DNA of the CDR3 is TGTGCCAGCAGCTTAGGTGGTACTAGCACAGATACGCAGTATTTT. As protein: CASSLGGTSTDTQYF.